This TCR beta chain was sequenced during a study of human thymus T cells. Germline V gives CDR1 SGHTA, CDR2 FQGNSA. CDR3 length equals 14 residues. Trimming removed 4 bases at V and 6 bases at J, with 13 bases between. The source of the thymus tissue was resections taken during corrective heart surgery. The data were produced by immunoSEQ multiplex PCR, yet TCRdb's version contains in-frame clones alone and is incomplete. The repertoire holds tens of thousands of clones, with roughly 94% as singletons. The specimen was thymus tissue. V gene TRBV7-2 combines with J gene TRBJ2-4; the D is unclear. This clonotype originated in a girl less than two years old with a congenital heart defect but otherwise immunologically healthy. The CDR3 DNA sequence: TGTGCCAGCAGCTGGAGCGCTGGGGTAAACATTCAGTACTTC. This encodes CASSWSAGVNIQYF.